The 28 T cell receptor beta chains given below trace back to one sample, sequenced in a study of blood T cell repertoires in COVID-19. The table came from immunoSEQ multiplex PCR; TCRdb's copy has only in-frame clones and leaves some out. The sample includes about 210,000 clones, roughly four fifths seen only once; the top ten take roughly 8.7%. Sequenced material: PBMCs or T cells enriched from blood (not recorded which). These receptor sequences come from a man between 40 and 49 years old who had recovered from COVID-19.

The J gene is TRBJ1-1, the V gene TRBV7-9; D call uncertain. The length of the CDR3 is 12 residues. Between the trimmed V and J ends, which lost 3 bases and 11 bases, there was a span of 13 bases. Germline V lookup: CDR1 SEHNR, CDR2 FQNEAQ (reference sequence). The CDR3 sequence is CASSFMRHGAFF. The CDR3 DNA follows: TGTGCCAGCAGCTTTATGAGACATGGGGCTTTCTTT.

The V call is TRBV7-2, the J call TRBJ1-1; TRBD1 is a possible D gene (5 bases). Trimming cost V 2 bases and J 5 bases, with 12 bases left between them. Germline values: CDR1 SGHTA, CDR2 FQGNSA. CDR3 size: 14 residues. The CDR3 coding sequence is TGTGCCAGCAGCTTAAAAGGCGGGGGAACTGAAGCTTTCTTT. This gives the protein CASSLKGGGTEAFF.

This chain uses TRBV5-1 with TRBJ2-2; TRBD2 agrees at 8 bases. Germline loops: CDR1 SGHRS, CDR2 YFSETQ. J gave up 7 bases and V 5 bases, and 4 bases lay outside the gene matches. The CDR3 loop spans 13 amino acids. The CDR3 DNA reads TGCGCCAGCAGTGCCGGGACTAGCGGGGAGCTGTTTTTT. It encodes CASSAGTSGELFF.

This clone was counted a few times. The chain is built from TRBV3-1 (or the pseudogene TRBV3-2) and TRBJ2-7, with 10 bases aligning to TRBD2. This CDR3 is 14 amino acids long. Germline CDR1 is LGHDT and CDR2 is YNNKEL (reference sequence). The V gene end was trimmed by 2 bases and the J gene end by 7 bases; junction bases not matched to a gene: 5. Written as DNA, the CDR3 is TGTGCCAGCAGCCAATCGGGACTAGCGCCTGAGCAGTACTTC. Residues: CASSQSGLAPEQYF.

The chain uses TRBV7-6 and TRBJ2-7; 7 bases fit TRBD1. The J segment lost 2 bases and the V segment lost 6 bases, leaving 7 bases of the junction unmatched. The CDR3 is 14 residues long. CDR1 SGHVS and CDR2 FNYEAQ come from the germline V gene. The CDR3 DNA reads as TGTGCCAGCAGTCTCGGCAGGGGGACCTACGAGCAGTACTTC. Protein: CASSLGRGTYEQYF. Complete variable domain (other parts from reference TRBV7-6 and TRBJ2-7): GAGVSQSPRYKVTKRGQDVALRCDPISGHVSLYWYRQALGQGPEFLTYFNYEAQQDKSGLPNDRFSAERPEGSISTLTIQRTEQRDSAMYRCASSLGRGTYEQYFGPGTRLTVT.

The CDR3 nucleotides are TGTGCCAGCAGCCCGATGGGTCTTAGCGGGGGGGCCAGTCAAGAGACCCAGTACTTC. Encoded protein: CASSPMGLSGGASQETQYF. The chain combines TRBV4-2 with TRBJ2-5, with 11 bases fitting TRBD2. From germline, CDR1 is LGHNA and CDR2 YNFKEQ. V was pared by 4 bases and J by 2 bases, with 15 bases of the junction left unmatched. The CDR3 extends over 19 amino acids.

This chain connects TRBV18 to TRBJ2-5; TRBD1 matches at 9 bases. V shed 3 bases and J 0 bases; nucleotides not matched to a gene: 8. CDR1 is KGHSH and CDR2 is LQKENI in the germline V gene. There are 17 residues in the CDR3. The CDR3 coding sequence is TGTGCCAGCTCACCTTATCTCCGGGACAGGGACCAAGAGACCCAGTACTTC. Its translation is CASSPYLRDRDQETQYF.

The gene calls are TRBV12-5 and TRBJ1-1; TRBD1 aligns across 8 bases. Trimming took 7 bases from V and 4 from J; bases not matched to a gene: 8. CDR1 and CDR2 from the germline V gene are LGHNT and FRNRAP. The CDR3 sequence is 14 residues long. The CDR3 bases are TGTGCTAGTGTTTTTTCGACAGGGGTCACTGAAGCTTTCTTT. Translating it yields CASVFSTGVTEAFF.

The chain links TRBV5-5 to TRBJ1-1; no clear D gene. V shed 0 bases and J shed 6 bases, with 6 bases lying between them. Germline V gene data show CDR1 as SGHKS and CDR2 as YYEKEE (reference sequence). The CDR3 sequence is 12 residues long. Here the CDR3 reads CASSLDSSEAFF. The CDR3 nucleotides are TGTGCCAGCAGCTTGGATAGCTCTGAAGCTTTCTTT.

The chain links TRBV7-9 to TRBJ2-5; D may be TRBD1 (5 bases). V dropped 4 bases and J dropped 2 bases, with 14 bases sitting between them. Germline V gene lookup returns CDR1 SEHNR and CDR2 FQNEAQ (reference sequence). This CDR3 comprises 15 residues. In DNA form, the CDR3 reads TGTGCCAGCAGCTCATATAGTGGGGCTCAAGAGACCCAGTACTTC. Protein sequence: CASSSYSGAQETQYF.

The V gene is TRBV19, the J gene TRBJ1-6; D possibly corresponds to TRBD1 (5 bases). Germline CDR1 and CDR2: LNHDA and SQIVND (reference sequence). The length of the CDR3 is 16 residues. V was shortened by 3 bases and J by 0 bases, with 9 bases between the two germline ends. DNA of the CDR3: TGTGCCAGTAGTATTGGGGCCAGCTCCTATAATTCACCCCTCCACTTT. Translated: CASSIGASSYNSPLHF.

CDR3 residues: CASSYPRDEQFF. The CDR3 coding sequence is TGTGCCAGCAGCTATCCCAGGGATGAGCAGTTCTTC. The chain links TRBV7-2 to TRBJ2-1; the D gene is possibly TRBD1 (5 bases). V lost 4 bases, J lost 8 bases, and 9 bases lay in between. CDR1 and CDR2 (germline): SGHTA, FQGNSA. This CDR3 is built from 12 residues.

This clone has only one observation. This chain joins TRBV14 and TRBJ1-2; D ambiguous. Trimming took 0 bases from V and 1 from J, leaving 15 bases between them. Germline CDR1 and CDR2: SGHDN and FVKESK. The CDR3 extends over 17 amino acids. The CDR3 spells CASSQDQPVTHNYGYTF. DNA for the CDR3: TGTGCCAGCAGCCAAGACCAACCCGTCACTCATAACTATGGCTACACCTTC.

V gene TRBV24-1 combines with J gene TRBJ1-6; TRBD1 matches at 7 bases. Germline assignment: CDR1 KGHDR and CDR2 SFDVKD. V shed 5 bases, J shed 7 bases, and the junction held 4 bases outside the gene matches. CDR3 length: 14 residues. DNA of the CDR3: TGTGCCACCAGTGCGACAGGGCGCAATTCACCCCTCCACTTT. Protein sequence: CATSATGRNSPLHF.

This chain uses TRBV19 with TRBJ2-3, with a possible D match to TRBD2 (7 bases). V lost 4 bases, J lost 2 bases, and 13 bases lay in between. The CDR3 covers 15 residues. Germline assignment: CDR1 LNHDA and CDR2 SQIVND (reference sequence). CDR3 DNA: TGTGCCAGTAGTAGGGGGAGGGGGTTCACAGATACGCAGTATTTT. Translation gives CASSRGRGFTDTQYF.

The chain uses TRBV11-2 and TRBJ1-1, with D maybe TRBD1 (6 bases). The CDR3 runs to 16 residues. Germline V gives CDR1 SGHAT, CDR2 FQNNGV. The germline V and J ends were trimmed by 5 bases and 2 bases, with 18 bases remaining between them. CDR3 sequence (DNA): TGTGCCAGCAGCCAACATTCAGGGGCTAGAAACACTGAAGCTTTCTTT. Amino acid sequence: CASSQHSGARNTEAFF.

This clone was seen just once. The J gene is TRBJ1-3, the V gene TRBV7-9; 7 bases match TRBD1. V lost 3 bases, J lost 3 bases, and 11 bases stayed unmatched. The CDR3 has 17 amino acids. Germline CDR1 reads SEHNR; CDR2 reads FQNEAQ (reference sequence). This chain's CDR3 is CASSFNVRGASGNTIYF. The CDR3, as DNA: TGTGCCAGCAGCTTTAACGTCAGGGGGGCCAGTGGAAACACCATATATTTT.

The chain recombines TRBV19 with TRBJ1-2, with D perhaps TRBD1 (6 bases). V lost 5 bases, J lost 6 bases, and 25 bases lay in between. CDR1 is LNHDA, CDR2 SQIVND, per germline (reference sequence). The CDR3 runs to 17 residues. The CDR3, as DNA: TGTGCCAGTAGTGCCCAAAGTCTCGGGGGGCGATGGAATGGCTACACCTTC. It codes for CASSAQSLGGRWNGYTF.

CDR3 DNA sequence: TGTGCCAGCAGTTACTCAGGTGGGAGTACTGAAGCTTTCTTT. The encoded protein is CASSYSGGSTEAFF. This chain links TRBV6-5 with TRBJ1-1, with unresolved D. CDR3 length: 14 residues. From germline, CDR1 is MNHEY and CDR2 SVGAGI. Trimming left V 0 bases short and J 5 bases short, with 10 bases between.

This chain uses TRBV5-1 with TRBJ1-6; 7 bases match TRBD1. Germline V gene sequence: CDR1 SGHRS, CDR2 YFSETQ. The CDR3 runs to 16 residues. The J segment lost 5 bases and the V segment lost 1 base, leaving 6 bases of the junction unmatched. CDR3 protein: CASSLMGQRDNSPLHF. The CDR3 DNA is TGCGCCAGCAGCTTGATGGGACAGAGGGATAATTCACCCCTCCACTTT.

The V call is TRBV5-1, the J call TRBJ1-1, with unresolved D. Per germline, CDR1 SGHRS and CDR2 YFSETQ. The CDR3 contains 15 residues. Deletions cut 0 bases from V and 0 bases from J, with 9 bases between. The CDR3 loop reads CASSLDGSLNTEAFF. In DNA form, the CDR3 reads TGCGCCAGCAGCTTGGATGGCAGTCTGAACACTGAAGCTTTCTTT.

V usage is TRBV4-1 and J usage is TRBJ1-1, with 10 positions matching TRBD1. CDR3 length equals 15 residues. Germline values: CDR1 MGHRA, CDR2 YSYEKL. With 1 base clipped from V and 4 bases from J, the junction kept 3 bases outside the gene matches. The CDR3 here is CASSQGDRGPTEAFF. In DNA form, the CDR3 reads TGCGCCAGCAGCCAAGGTGACAGGGGGCCCACTGAAGCTTTCTTT.

This clone was recorded many times. The chain employs TRBV2 and TRBJ2-1, with D possibly TRBD2 on 6 matching bases. CDR3 length: 14 amino acids. Looked up from germline, CDR1 is SNHLY and CDR2 is FYNNEI. V lost 8 bases and J lost 7, with 18 bases in between. In DNA, the CDR3 is TGTGCCAGCCGGGGCAGGGCGGGGCGGAATGAGCAGTTCTTC. Protein: CASRGRAGRNEQFF.

The chain couples TRBV2 to TRBJ2-3; D perhaps matches TRBD1 (6 bases). Deletions cut 7 bases from V and 3 bases from J, with 17 bases between. Germline CDR1 is SNHLY and CDR2 is FYNNEI. The CDR3 contains 15 residues. The CDR3 loop is CASNQQGGWTDTQYF. Here the CDR3 DNA reads TGTGCCAGCAACCAACAGGGCGGCTGGACAGATACGCAGTATTTT.

This chain links TRBV19 with TRBJ2-5; perhaps TRBD2 as D (6 bases). The CDR3 has 13 residues. V lost 5 bases, J lost 2 bases, and 9 bases lay in between. Germline V gene sequence: CDR1 LNHDA, CDR2 SQIVND (reference sequence). The CDR3 loop reads CASSPAGQETQYF. CDR3 coding DNA: TGTGCCAGTAGTCCGGCGGGGCAAGAGACCCAGTACTTC.

The V and J genes are TRBV29-1 and TRBJ2-1; the D gene is possibly TRBD2 (6 bases). The germline CDR1 and CDR2 sequences are SQVTM and ANQGSEA. This CDR3 contains 14 residues. Trimming stripped 0 bases from V and 6 bases from J, with 12 bases between. CDR3 nucleotide sequence: TGCAGCGTTGAAGATAATTTGGGGGGCAATGAGCAGTTCTTC. The encoded protein is CSVEDNLGGNEQFF.

The CDR3 here is CATLTKGTDSYNEQFF. The CDR3 DNA reads as TGTGCCACCCTCACCAAAGGGACTGACTCCTACAATGAGCAGTTCTTC. The V gene is TRBV19, the J gene TRBJ2-1, with D possibly being TRBD2 (6 bases). This CDR3 is built from 16 residues. From germline, CDR1 is LNHDA and CDR2 SQIVND (reference sequence). The V end was cut by 10 bases, the J end by 0 bases, with 19 bases between.

The chain couples TRBV5-1 to TRBJ1-2; D is unresolved. The V end was cut by 0 bases, the J end by 10 bases, with 16 bases between. The length of the CDR3 is 14 residues. Germline V gene sequence: CDR1 SGHRS, CDR2 YFSETQ. The CDR3 region has the DNA TGCGCCAGCAGCTTGGATAGCCGATTAAACCCCTACACCTTC. Translating it yields CASSLDSRLNPYTF.